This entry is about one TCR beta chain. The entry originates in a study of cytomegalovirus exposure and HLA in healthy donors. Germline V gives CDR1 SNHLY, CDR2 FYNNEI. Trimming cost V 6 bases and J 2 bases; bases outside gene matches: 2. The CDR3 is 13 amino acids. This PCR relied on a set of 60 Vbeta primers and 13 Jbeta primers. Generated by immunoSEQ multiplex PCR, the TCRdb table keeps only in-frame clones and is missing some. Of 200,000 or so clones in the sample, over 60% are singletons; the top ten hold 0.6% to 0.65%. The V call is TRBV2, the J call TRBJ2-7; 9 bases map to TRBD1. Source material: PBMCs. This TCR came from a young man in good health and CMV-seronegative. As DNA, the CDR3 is TGTGCCAGCAGGGGGGACAGGGCCTACGAGCAGTACTTC. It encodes CASRGDRAYEQYF.